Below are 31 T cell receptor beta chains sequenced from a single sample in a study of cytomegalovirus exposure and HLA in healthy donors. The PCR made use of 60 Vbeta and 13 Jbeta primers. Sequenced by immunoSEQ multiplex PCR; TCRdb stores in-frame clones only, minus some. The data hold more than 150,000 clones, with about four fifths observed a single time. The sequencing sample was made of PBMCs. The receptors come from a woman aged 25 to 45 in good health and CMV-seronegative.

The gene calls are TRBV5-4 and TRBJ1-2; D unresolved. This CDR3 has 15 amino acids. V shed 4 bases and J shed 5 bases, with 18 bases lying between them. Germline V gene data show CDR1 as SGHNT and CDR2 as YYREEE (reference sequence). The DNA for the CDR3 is TGTGCCAGCAGCCCCTCTGCGGCACCTCAGTATGGCTACACCTTC. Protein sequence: CASSPSAAPQYGYTF. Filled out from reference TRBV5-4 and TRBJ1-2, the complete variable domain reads ETGVTQSPTHLIKTRGQQVTLRCSSQSGHNTVSWYQQALGQGPQFIFQYYREEENGRGNFPPRFSGLQFPNYSSELNVNALELDDSALYLCASSPSAAPQYGYTFGSGTRLTVV.

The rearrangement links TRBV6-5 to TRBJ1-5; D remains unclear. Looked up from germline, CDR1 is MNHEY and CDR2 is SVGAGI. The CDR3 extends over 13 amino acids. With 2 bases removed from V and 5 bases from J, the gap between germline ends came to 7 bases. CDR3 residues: CASSYQAHQPQHF. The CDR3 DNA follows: TGTGCCAGCAGTTACCAGGCCCATCAGCCCCAGCATTTT.

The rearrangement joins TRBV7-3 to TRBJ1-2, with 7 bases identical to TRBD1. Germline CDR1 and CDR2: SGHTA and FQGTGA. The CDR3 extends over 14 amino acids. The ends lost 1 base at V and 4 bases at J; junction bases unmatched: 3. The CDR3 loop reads CASSLSPGGYGYTF. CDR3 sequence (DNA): TGTGCCAGCAGCTTAAGCCCAGGGGGCTATGGCTACACCTTC.

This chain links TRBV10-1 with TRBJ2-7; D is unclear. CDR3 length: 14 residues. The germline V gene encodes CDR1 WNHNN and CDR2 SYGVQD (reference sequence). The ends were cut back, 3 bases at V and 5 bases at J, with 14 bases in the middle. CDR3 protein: CASSEGATPHEQYF. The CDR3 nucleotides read TGCGCCAGCAGTGAAGGCGCGACTCCCCACGAGCAGTACTTC.

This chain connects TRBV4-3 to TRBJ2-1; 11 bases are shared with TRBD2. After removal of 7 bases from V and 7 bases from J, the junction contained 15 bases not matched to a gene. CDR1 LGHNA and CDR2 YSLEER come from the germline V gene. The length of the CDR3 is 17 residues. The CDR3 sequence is CASTTLLSGGAGNEQFF. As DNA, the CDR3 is TGCGCCAGCACCACCCTACTTAGCGGGGGGGCCGGTAATGAGCAGTTCTTC.

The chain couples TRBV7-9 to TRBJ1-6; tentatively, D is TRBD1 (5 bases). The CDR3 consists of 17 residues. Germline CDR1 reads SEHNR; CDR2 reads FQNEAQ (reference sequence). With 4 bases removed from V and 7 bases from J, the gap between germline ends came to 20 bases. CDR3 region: CASSSTWMEGRNSPLHF. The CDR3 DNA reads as TGTGCCAGCAGCTCGACGTGGATGGAGGGGCGAAATTCACCCCTCCACTTT. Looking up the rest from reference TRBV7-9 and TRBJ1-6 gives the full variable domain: DTGVSQNPRHKITKRGQNVTFRCDPISEHNRLYWYRQTLGQGPEFLTYFQNEAQLEKSRLLSDRFSAERPKGSFSTLEIQRTEQGDSAMYLCASSSTWMEGRNSPLHFGNGTRLTVT.

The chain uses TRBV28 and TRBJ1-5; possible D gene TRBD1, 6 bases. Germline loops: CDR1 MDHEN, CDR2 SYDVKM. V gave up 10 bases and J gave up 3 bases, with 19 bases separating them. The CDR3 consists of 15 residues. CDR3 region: CATGPDSLFNQPQHF. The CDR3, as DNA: TGTGCCACCGGTCCGGACAGCCTATTCAATCAGCCCCAGCATTTT.

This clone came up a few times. The CDR3 spells CASSYSIGGTEAFF. CDR3 sequence (DNA): TGTGCCAGCAGTTACTCGATAGGGGGAACTGAAGCTTTCTTT. This sequence joins TRBV6-5 and TRBJ1-1, with D maybe TRBD1 (6 bases). The ends were cut back, 0 bases at V and 5 bases at J, with 10 bases in the middle. Germline loops: CDR1 MNHEY, CDR2 SVGAGI. There are 14 residues in the CDR3.

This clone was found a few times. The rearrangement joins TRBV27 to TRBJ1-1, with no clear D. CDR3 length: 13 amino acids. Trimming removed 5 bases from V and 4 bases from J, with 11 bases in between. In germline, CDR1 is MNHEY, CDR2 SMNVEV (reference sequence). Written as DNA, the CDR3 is TGTGCCAGCAGTCCCCGCAGGATCACTGAAGCTTTCTTT. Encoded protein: CASSPRRITEAFF.

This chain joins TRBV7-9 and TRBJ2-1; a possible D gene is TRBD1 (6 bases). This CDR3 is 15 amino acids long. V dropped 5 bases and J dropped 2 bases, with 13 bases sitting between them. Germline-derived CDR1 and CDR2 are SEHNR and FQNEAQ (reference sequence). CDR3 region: CASSEPGVTYNEQFF. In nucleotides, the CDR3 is TGTGCCAGCAGCGAACCAGGGGTTACCTACAATGAGCAGTTCTTC.

The CDR3 sequence is CAILLSDGGGTMNTEAFF. DNA of the CDR3: TGTGCCATCCTACTTTCGGACGGAGGGGGCACGATGAACACTGAAGCTTTCTTT. This chain connects TRBV7-2 to TRBJ1-1; 7 nucleotides agree with TRBD1. Unmatched junction bases numbered 20, after V lost 10 bases and J lost 0 bases. The CDR3 sequence is 18 residues long. Germline assignment: CDR1 SGHTA and CDR2 FQGNSA. Drawing the rest from reference TRBV7-2 and TRBJ1-1, the complete variable domain is GAGVSQSPSNKVTEKGKDVELRCDPISGHTALYWYRQSLGQGLEFLIYFQGNSAPDKSGLPSDRFSAERTGGSVSTLTIQRTQQEDSAVYLCAILLSDGGGTMNTEAFFGQGTRLTVV.

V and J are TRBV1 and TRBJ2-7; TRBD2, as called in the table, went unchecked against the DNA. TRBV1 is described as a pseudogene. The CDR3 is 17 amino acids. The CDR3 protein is CTSSQLPLGLSSYEQYF. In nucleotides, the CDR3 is TGCACCAGCAGCCAGCTACCCCTGGGACTGTCCTCCTACGAGCAGTACTTC.

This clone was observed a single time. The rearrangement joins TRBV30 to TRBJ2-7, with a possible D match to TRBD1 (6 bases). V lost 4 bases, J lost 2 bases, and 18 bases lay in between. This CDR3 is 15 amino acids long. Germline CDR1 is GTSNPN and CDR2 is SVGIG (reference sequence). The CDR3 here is CAWTAPRDNTYEQYF. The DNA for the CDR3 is TGTGCCTGGACCGCGCCCCGGGACAATACCTACGAGCAGTACTTC.

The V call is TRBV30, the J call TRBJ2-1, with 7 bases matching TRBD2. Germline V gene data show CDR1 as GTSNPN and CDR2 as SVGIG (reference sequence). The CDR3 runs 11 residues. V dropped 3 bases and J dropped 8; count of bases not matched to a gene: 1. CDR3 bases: TGTGCCTGGAGCCGGGGGGATGAGCAGTTCTTC. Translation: CAWSRGDEQFF.

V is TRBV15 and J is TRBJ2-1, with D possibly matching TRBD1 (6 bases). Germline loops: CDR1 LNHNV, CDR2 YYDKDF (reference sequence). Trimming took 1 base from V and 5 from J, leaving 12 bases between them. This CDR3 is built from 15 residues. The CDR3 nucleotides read TGTGCCACCAGCAGAGTACGGGACATCAACAATGAGCAGTTCTTC. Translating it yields CATSRVRDINNEQFF.

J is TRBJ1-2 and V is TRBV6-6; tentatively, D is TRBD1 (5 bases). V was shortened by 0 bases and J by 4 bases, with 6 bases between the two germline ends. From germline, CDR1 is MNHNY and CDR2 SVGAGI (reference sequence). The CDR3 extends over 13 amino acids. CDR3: CASSYSRVYGYTF. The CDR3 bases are TGTGCCAGCAGTTACTCCAGGGTCTATGGCTACACCTTC.

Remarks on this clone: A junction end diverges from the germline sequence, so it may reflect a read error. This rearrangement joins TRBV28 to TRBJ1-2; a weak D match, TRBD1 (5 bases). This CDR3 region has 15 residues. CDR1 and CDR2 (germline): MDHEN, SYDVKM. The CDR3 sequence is CASSLNSPRDYGCTF. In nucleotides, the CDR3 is TGTGCCAGCAGTTTAAATAGTCCGAGGGACTATGGCTGCACCTTC.

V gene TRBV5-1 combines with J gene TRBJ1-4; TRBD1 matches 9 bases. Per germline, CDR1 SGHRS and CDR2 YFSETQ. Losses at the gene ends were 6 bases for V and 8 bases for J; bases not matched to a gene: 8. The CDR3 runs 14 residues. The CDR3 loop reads CASNKDRGEEKLFF. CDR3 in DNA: TGCGCCAGCAACAAGGACAGGGGCGAGGAAAAACTGTTTTTT.

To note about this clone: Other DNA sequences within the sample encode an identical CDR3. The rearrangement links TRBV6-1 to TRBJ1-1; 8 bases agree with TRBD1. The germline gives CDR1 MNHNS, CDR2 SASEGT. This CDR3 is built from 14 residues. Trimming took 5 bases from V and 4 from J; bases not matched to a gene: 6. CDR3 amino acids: CASSLDRVVTEAFF. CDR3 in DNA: TGTGCCAGCAGTTTGGACAGGGTGGTCACTGAAGCTTTCTTT.

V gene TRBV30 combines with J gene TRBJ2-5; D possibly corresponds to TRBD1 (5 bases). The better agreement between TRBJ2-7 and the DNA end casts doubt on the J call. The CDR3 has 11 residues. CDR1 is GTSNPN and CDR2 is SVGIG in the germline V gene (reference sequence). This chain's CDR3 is CAYDSLYEQYF. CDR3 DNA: TGTGCCTATGACAGTCTCTACGAGCAGTACTTC.

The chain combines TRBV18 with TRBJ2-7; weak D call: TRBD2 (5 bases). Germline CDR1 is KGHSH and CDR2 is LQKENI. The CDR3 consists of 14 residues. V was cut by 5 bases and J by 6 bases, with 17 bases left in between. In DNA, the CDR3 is TGTGCCAGCTCAGCCCGGGATAGGGTGGGCGAGCAGTACTTC. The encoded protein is CASSARDRVGEQYF.

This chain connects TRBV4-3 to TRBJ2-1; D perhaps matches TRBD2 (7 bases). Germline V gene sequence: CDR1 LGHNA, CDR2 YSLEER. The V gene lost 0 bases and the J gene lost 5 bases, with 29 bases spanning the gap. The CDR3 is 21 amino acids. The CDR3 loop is CASSQDRRGGGFNSFDNEQFF. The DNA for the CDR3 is TGCGCCAGCAGCCAAGACCGGCGGGGAGGGGGGTTTAACTCATTCGACAATGAGCAGTTCTTC.

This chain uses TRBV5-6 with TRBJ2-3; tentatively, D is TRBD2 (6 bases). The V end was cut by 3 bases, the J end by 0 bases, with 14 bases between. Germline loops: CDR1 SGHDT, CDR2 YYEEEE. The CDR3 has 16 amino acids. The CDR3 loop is CASSSSGRDSTDTQYF. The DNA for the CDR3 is TGTGCCAGCAGCTCGAGCGGGCGGGATAGCACAGATACGCAGTATTTT.

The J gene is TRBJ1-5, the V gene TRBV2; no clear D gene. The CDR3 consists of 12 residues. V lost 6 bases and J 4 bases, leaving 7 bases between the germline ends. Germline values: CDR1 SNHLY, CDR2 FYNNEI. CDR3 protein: CASRDWNQPQHF. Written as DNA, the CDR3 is TGTGCCAGCAGGGACTGGAATCAGCCCCAGCATTTT.

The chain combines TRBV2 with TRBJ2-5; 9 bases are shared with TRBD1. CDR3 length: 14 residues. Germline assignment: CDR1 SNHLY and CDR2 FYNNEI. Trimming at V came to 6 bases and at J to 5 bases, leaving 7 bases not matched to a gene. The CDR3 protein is CASSRTGVEETQYF. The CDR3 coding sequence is TGTGCCAGCAGCAGGACAGGGGTGGAGGAGACCCAGTACTTC.

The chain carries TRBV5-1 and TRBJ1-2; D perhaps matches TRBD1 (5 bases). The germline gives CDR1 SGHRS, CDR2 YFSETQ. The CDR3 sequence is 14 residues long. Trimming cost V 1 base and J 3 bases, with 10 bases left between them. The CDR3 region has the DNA TGCGCCAGCAGCTTGAACGGGGGGGACTATGGCTACACCTTC. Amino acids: CASSLNGGDYGYTF.

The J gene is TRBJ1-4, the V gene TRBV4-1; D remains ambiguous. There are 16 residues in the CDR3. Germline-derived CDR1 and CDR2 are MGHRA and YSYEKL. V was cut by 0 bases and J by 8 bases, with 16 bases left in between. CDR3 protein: CASSQDVTAEGEKLFF. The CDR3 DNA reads TGCGCCAGCAGCCAAGACGTAACAGCCGAAGGAGAAAAACTGTTTTTT.

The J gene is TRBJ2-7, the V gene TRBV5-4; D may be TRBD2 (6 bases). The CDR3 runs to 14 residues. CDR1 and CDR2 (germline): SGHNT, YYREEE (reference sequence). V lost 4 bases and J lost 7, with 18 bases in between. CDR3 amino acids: CASSPGTMGGEQYF. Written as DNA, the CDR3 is TGTGCCAGCAGCCCCGGCACCATGGGGGGTGAGCAGTACTTC.

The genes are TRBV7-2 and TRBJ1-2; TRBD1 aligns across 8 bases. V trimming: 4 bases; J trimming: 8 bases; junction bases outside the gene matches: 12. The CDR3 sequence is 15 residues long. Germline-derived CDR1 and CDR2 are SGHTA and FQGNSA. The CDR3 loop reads CASSSGQGLAGGYTF. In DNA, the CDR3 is TGTGCCAGCAGCTCTGGACAGGGTTTGGCGGGAGGCTACACCTTC.

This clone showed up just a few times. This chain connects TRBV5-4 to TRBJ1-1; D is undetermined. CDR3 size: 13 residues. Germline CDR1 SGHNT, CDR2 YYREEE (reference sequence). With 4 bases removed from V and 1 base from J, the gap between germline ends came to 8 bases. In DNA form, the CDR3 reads TGTGCCAGCAGCCCGGGAGCGAACACTGAAGCTTTCTTT. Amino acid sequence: CASSPGANTEAFF.

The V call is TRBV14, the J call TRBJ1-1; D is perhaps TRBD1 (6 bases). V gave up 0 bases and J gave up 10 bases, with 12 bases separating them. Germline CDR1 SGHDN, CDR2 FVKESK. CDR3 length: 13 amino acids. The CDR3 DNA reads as TGTGCCAGCAGCCAAGAAGAAGGGACACGAGCTTTCTTT. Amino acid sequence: CASSQEEGTRAFF.